This T cell receptor (beta chain) was retrieved from a study of blood T cells in healthy people across ages. Study findings and constraints: Higher naive T cell percentage went strongly together with higher TCR beta diversity. Fewer expanded clones and more diversity marked long-lived versus aged donors. PBMCs were not sorted, which prevented a conclusive comparison of naive versus antigen-experienced cells.

The CDR3 consists of 16 residues. The V end was cut by 4 bases, the J end by 12 bases, with 27 bases between. Germline V gene data show CDR1 as MGHRA and CDR2 as YSYEKL. A second roughly 6 to 11 cycle PCR used barcoded and J-beta primers. One entry per CDR3 protein results from TCRdb running MiXCR on the 5' RACE reads. The sample holds around 1,500,000 distinct CDR3 sequences, approximately 30% seen once. This clonotype was counted only a few times. What it binds is unknown. The clonotype comes from a woman younger than 45 in good health. Input material: blood. The chain is built from TRBV4-1 and TRBJ1-1; D possibly corresponds to TRBD1 (6 bases). The DNA for the CDR3 is TGCGCCAGCAGCCCCCGGGAGGCGGGGGCGGGTGAGATAACTTTCTTT. This encodes CASSPREAGAGEITFF.